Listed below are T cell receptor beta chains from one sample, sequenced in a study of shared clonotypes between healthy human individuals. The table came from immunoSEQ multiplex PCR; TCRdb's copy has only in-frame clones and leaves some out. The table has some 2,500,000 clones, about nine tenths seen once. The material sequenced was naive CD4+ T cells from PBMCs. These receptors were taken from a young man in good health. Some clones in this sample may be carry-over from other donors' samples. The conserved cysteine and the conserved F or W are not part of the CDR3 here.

ASSFRQGLNTEAF,TRBJ1-1,TRBV7-9
ASRQGAGGEKLF,TRBJ1-4,TRBV28
ASSPLGGGERETQY,TRBJ2-5,TRBV27
ASTQNEKLF,TRBJ1-4,TRBV7-9
ASSLGRGSLKETQY,TRBJ2-5,TRBV11-2
ATSGGTGRNEKLF,TRBJ1-4,TRBV15
ASGQGYNEQF,TRBJ2-1,TRBV9
ASSRVGAQETQY,TRBJ2-5,TRBV5-1
ASREASTDTQY,TRBJ2-3,TRBV7-3
ASSDGTDTQY,TRBJ2-3,TRBV5-1
ASSPQGAYTEAF,TRBJ1-1,TRBV5-5
SVIQGPNTEAF,TRBJ1-1,TRBV29-1
ASSPGRVFVEKLF,TRBJ1-4,TRBV6-5
ASSVPRTGYNEKLF,TRBJ1-4,TRBV28
ASSVGGGDIQY,TRBJ2-4,TRBV9
ASSISSAQETQY,TRBJ2-5,TRBV19
ASSVGQGDYEQY,TRBJ2-7,TRBV9
ASNIRPNTGELF,TRBJ2-2,TRBV9
ASSLVIGTGGQPQH,TRBJ1-5,TRBV11-2
ASSQPTGGVGQPQH,TRBJ1-5,TRBV4-1
ASSFGTGRPAGPLRYTQY,TRBJ2-3,TRBV28
ASSIGDRARTDTQY,TRBJ2-3,TRBV19
ASSVLVSGRDEQF,TRBJ2-1,TRBV2
ASSLLSAINYGYT,TRBJ1-2,TRBV5-4
ASSPRGGASYEQY,TRBJ2-7,TRBV28
ASSPPGGPGELF,TRBJ2-2,TRBV7-3
ASSLVGGARTEAF,TRBJ1-1,TRBV5-1
ASIRGRNTEAF,TRBJ1-1,TRBV5-1